This T cell receptor beta chain is from a study of blood T cell repertoires in COVID-19. Study summary: Acute and convalescent COVID-19 samples came from the United States, Italy and Spain.

As originally analysed: The assay estimated nucleated cells by amplifying reference gene primers. Sequenced by immunoSEQ multiplex PCR; TCRdb stores in-frame clones only, minus some. That table furnishes V, J and clone size, whereas the DNA furnished D and trimming. Of 260,000 or so clones listed, about 91% were seen once; the top ten hold about 1.2%. J gave up 8 bases and V 5 bases, and 9 bases lay outside the gene matches. The germline V gene has CDR1 SEHNR and CDR2 FQNEAQ (reference sequence). The length of the CDR3 is 14 residues. The source of this sequence is a woman in her thirties or forties with acute COVID-19. The J gene is TRBJ2-1, the V gene TRBV7-9; 7 bases agree with TRBD1. Material: PBMCs or T cells enriched from blood (not recorded which). The CDR3 coding sequence is TGTGCCAGCAGCGCAAGGGCCCAGGGGGATGAGCAGTTCTTC. Its translation is CASSARAQGDEQFF.